Listed below are T cell receptor beta chains from one sample, sequenced in a study of T cell responses to AZD1222 COVID-19 vaccine. Data came from immunoSEQ multiplex PCR; TCRdb stores just in-frame clones and leaves some out. The profile covers 90,000 to 120,000 clones, with roughly nine tenths appearing a single time and 4.8% taken by the ten largest. This sample comprised peripheral blood, obtained 28 days after the second AZD1222 dose. Receptors were obtained from an adult who received the AZD1222 COVID-19 vaccine. The CDR3 runs from the conserved cysteine through the conserved F or W. The D gene is left open where the match is weak. Clone size appears in some rows only: once, few, many, or a class for an expanded clone.

j_call	clone_size	d_call	v_call	cdr3_nt	cdr3_aa
TRBJ1-3	-	TRBD1	TRBV4-1	TGCGCCAGCAGCCCCGGACAGGGAGGGACGGGAAACACCATATATTTT	CASSPGQGGTGNTIYF
TRBJ2-3	-	-	TRBV7-9	TGTGCCAGCAGGTACCTCGAAACGGCGGGTGTGGGCCGCACAGATACGCAGTATTTT	CASRYLETAGVGRTDTQYF
TRBJ2-1	-	-	TRBV5-1	TGCGCCAGCAGCCTCACAGGGTTCAACAATGAGCAGTTCTTC	CASSLTGFNNEQFF
TRBJ2-7	-	TRBD1	TRBV4-1	TGCGCCAGCAGCCCCGGGACAGGAGTCTCCTACGAGCAGTACTTC	CASSPGTGVSYEQYF
TRBJ1-3	-	-	TRBV4-3	TGCGCCAGCAGCCAAGATAGGCACTCTGGAAACACCATATATTTT	CASSQDRHSGNTIYF
TRBJ1-1	-	-	TRBV19	TGTGCCAGTAGTATAGGCGACACAGACCTCTTGAACACTGAAGCTTTCTTT	CASSIGDTDLLNTEAFF
TRBJ2-7	-	TRBD1	TRBV25-1	TGTGCCAGCAGTGACACAGGGGAACCCTACGAGCAGTACTTC	CASSDTGEPYEQYF
TRBJ2-3	once	-	TRBV2	TGTGCCAGCACTCTCCACAGGGATACGCAGTATTTT	CASTLHRDTQYF
TRBJ1-1	-	-	TRBV7-9	TGTGCCAGCAGCTATTCGGCCTGGGACACTGAAGCTTTCTTT	CASSYSAWDTEAFF
TRBJ2-7	few	TRBD1	TRBV30	TGTGCCTGGAGTCTGGCCAGGGGGACCTACGAGCAGTACTTC	CAWSLARGTYEQYF
TRBJ2-1	-	TRBD1	TRBV19	TGTGCCAGTAGCCCGGGACAGGGGATTTACAATGAGCAGTTCTTC	CASSPGQGIYNEQFF
TRBJ1-4	-	TRBD1	TRBV5-1	TGCGCCAGCAGCTCTCTAACCGGGACAGGGAATGAAAAACTGTTTTTT	CASSSLTGTGNEKLFF
TRBJ2-1	-	TRBD1	TRBV10-1	TGCGCCATCAACAGGGGGCTTTCCATTGTCGGGCCCTACAATGAGCAGTTCTTC	CAINRGLSIVGPYNEQFF
TRBJ2-3	-	-	TRBV12-3/TRBV12-4	TGTGCCAGCACACCGGGAGATACGCAGTATTTT	CASTPGDTQYF
TRBJ1-5	-	-	TRBV5-5	TGTGCCAGCAGTCCGGACGGCCAATATCAGCCCCAGCATTTT	CASSPDGQYQPQHF
TRBJ2-7	-	TRBD2	TRBV6-1	TGTGCCAGCAGTGAACCAGGGACTAGCGGGGGGGCCAGCTACGAGCAGTACTTC	CASSEPGTSGGASYEQYF
TRBJ2-3	-	TRBD2	TRBV27	TGTGCCAGCAGGCCGGGACTAGCGGGGGGAGATACGCAGTATTTT	CASRPGLAGGDTQYF
TRBJ2-7	-	-	TRBV29-1	TGCAGCGTTGCGATGAGGGCCTACGAGCAGTACTTC	CSVAMRAYEQYF
TRBJ2-7	once	-	TRBV5-5	TGTGCCAGCAGCATTACAGGGACCACCTACGAGCAGTACTTC	CASSITGTTYEQYF
TRBJ2-7	-	TRBD1	TRBV29-1	TGCAGCGCCCGGACAGGGAACTACGAGCAGTACTTC	CSARTGNYEQYF
TRBJ1-1	-	-	TRBV19	TGTGCCAGTAGTTCGTCCGGGACAAGAGCTGAAGCTTTCTTT	CASSSSGTRAEAFF
TRBJ2-7	-	TRBD1	TRBV5-1	TGCGCCAGCAGGGAGACAGGGATCCACGAGCAGTACTTC	CASRETGIHEQYF
TRBJ2-7	-	TRBD2	TRBV6-2/TRBV6-3	TGTGCCAGCAGTTATGCGGGGGGGCCCGAGCAGTACTTC	CASSYAGGPEQYF
TRBJ1-2	-	TRBD1	TRBV19	TGTGCCAGTAGTCCTAGACAGGGAATCTATGGCTACACCTTC	CASSPRQGIYGYTF
TRBJ2-5	once	TRBD1	TRBV18	TGTGCCAGCTCACCACTCCAGGGGGCGGGAGAGACCCAGTACTTC	CASSPLQGAGETQYF
TRBJ1-5	-	-	TRBV11-2	TGTGCCAGCAGCCGAGGGGGATCGGGCCAGCCCCAGCATTTT	CASSRGGSGQPQHF
TRBJ2-5	once	-	TRBV9	TGTGCCAGCAGCGTAGTCGGAGAAAGGGAAGAGACCCAGTACTTC	CASSVVGEREETQYF
TRBJ1-1	-	-	TRBV29-1	TGCAGCGTTGGGCTAGTCTCTGAAGCTTTCTTT	CSVGLVSEAFF
TRBJ1-1	-	-	TRBV7-9	TGTGCCAGCAGCTTAATCGGGGACACTGAAGCTTTCTTT	CASSLIGDTEAFF
TRBJ1-2	-	-	TRBV10-3	TGTGCCATCAGTGAGGACAACTATGGCTACACCTTC	CAISEDNYGYTF
TRBJ1-5	-	-	TRBV6-6	TGTGCCAGCAGTTACTCGACAGGGCCCCAGCATTTT	CASSYSTGPQHF
TRBJ2-1	-	-	TRBV6-5	TGTGCCAGCAGTTACGGGCTAGCGAGGTACAATGAGCAGTTCTTC	CASSYGLARYNEQFF
TRBJ2-7	-	-	TRBV19	TGTGCCAGTAGTATGGGGACGGGCTACGAGCAGTACTTC	CASSMGTGYEQYF
TRBJ1-3	-	TRBD1	TRBV28	TGTGCCAGCAGTGGGACAGGCTCTGGAAACACCATATATTTT	CASSGTGSGNTIYF
TRBJ2-7	-	-	TRBV7-9	TGTGCCAGCACCCTAGGGGGTCGGGACACAGTCTACGAGCAGTACTTC	CASTLGGRDTVYEQYF
TRBJ1-5	once	-	TRBV4-1	TGCGCCAGCAGCCAATATGAGGGGGAGGATCAGCCCCAGCATTTT	CASSQYEGEDQPQHF
TRBJ1-5	-	-	TRBV19	TGTGCCAGTAGTATATATAAGGTTATAAATCAGCCCCAGCATTTT	CASSIYKVINQPQHF
TRBJ1-1	-	TRBD1	TRBV28	TGTGCCAGCAGTTTGGGACAGCTGGAAGCTTTCTTT	CASSLGQLEAFF
TRBJ2-1	-	-	TRBV25-1	TGTGCCAGCATTCTCCCTGACTTAGGCGGGCCCTCTGGGTATGAGCAGTTCTTC	CASILPDLGGPSGYEQFF
TRBJ2-7	-	TRBD1	TRBV3-1/TRBV3-2	TGTGCCAGCAGCCGGGACAGACACTACGAGCAGTACTTC	CASSRDRHYEQYF
TRBJ2-3	-	TRBD2	TRBV6-1	TGTGCCAGCAGTAAAGGCCGTAGCGGGGGGGCCACAGATACGCAGTATTTT	CASSKGRSGGATDTQYF
TRBJ1-3	-	TRBD1	TRBV10-3	TGTGCCATCAGGGACCAGGGGGGAACGCTTGGAAACACCATATATTTT	CAIRDQGGTLGNTIYF
TRBJ2-1	-	-	TRBV7-6	TGTGCCAGCAGCTTAGCGCGGAGCCCCTTCCTCTCCTACAATGAGCAGTTCTTC	CASSLARSPFLSYNEQFF
TRBJ1-4	-	TRBD1	TRBV12-3/TRBV12-4	TGTGCCAGCACTCAGACAGGGGATGAAAAACTGTTTTTT	CASTQTGDEKLFF
TRBJ2-7	-	-	TRBV19	TGTGCCAGTAGTTTCTCAGCGGGTCCCTACGAGCAGTACTTC	CASSFSAGPYEQYF
TRBJ2-7	-	-	TRBV27	TGTGCCAGCAGTTTAGGCACCTCCTACGAGCAGTACTTC	CASSLGTSYEQYF
TRBJ2-3	once	-	TRBV12-1	TGTGCCAGCAGCCCTGGGTACACAGATACGCAGTATTTT	CASSPGYTDTQYF
TRBJ2-3	few	TRBD1	TRBV6-1	TGTGCCAGCAGTGAAGGCACGGGACAGGGTCCCTCAATGGCAGATACGCAGTATTTT	CASSEGTGQGPSMADTQYF